This is a list of T cell receptor beta chains from one sample in a study of post-analysis software for immune sequencing data. TCRdb ran MiXCR on the PCR reads and lists one entry per CDR3 protein. Of about 560,000 distinct CDR3 sequences listed, roughly two fifths are singletons. Sequences were obtained from blood. Receptors originate from a girl between 5 and 17 years old with multiple sclerosis. Both conserved end residues are part of each CDR3. D genes are given only for firm matches. Part of the rows lack a size; the others show once, few, many or a class for expanded clones.

.	.	TRBV7-9	TRBJ2-7	TGTGCCAGCAGCCCTCCCCGGGACTCCTACGAGCAGTACTTC	CASSPPRDSYEQYF
.	TRBD1	TRBV20-1	TRBJ1-4	TGCAGTGCTCCGGGACAGGACTCGGGTAATGAAAAACTGTTTTTT	CSAPGQDSGNEKLFF
.	TRBD2	TRBV20-1	TRBJ2-4	TGCAGTGCTAGCCGACTAGCGGGAGGGCCCGAGAACATTCAGTACTTC	CSASRLAGGPENIQYF
.	.	TRBV27	TRBJ2-2	TGTGCCAGCAGTTTATCGATAGGGTTCGCCGGGGAGCTGTTTTTT	CASSLSIGFAGELFF
.	TRBD2	TRBV5-1	TRBJ2-7	TGCGCCAGCAGCCCGACCACTTTAGGACTAGCGGCTAATGAGCAGTACTTC	CASSPTTLGLAANEQYF
.	.	TRBV5-1	TRBJ1-1	TGCGCCAGCAGCACCCAGGCACGTAACACTGAAGCTTTCTTT	CASSTQARNTEAFF
.	.	TRBV12-3/TRBV12-4	TRBJ1-1	TGTGCCAGCAGTTTCTGGGGCCCACGGGGATGGGCTGAAGCTTTCTTT	CASSFWGPRGWAEAFF
.	.	TRBV20-1	TRBJ2-5	TGCAGTGCTAGAGACGGACACGGAGTTTCCAGAGAGACCCAGTACTTC	CSARDGHGVSRETQYF
.	.	TRBV20-1	TRBJ2-5	TGCAGTGCTAGAGCCAGCTTGAAGGAGACCCAGTACTTC	CSARASLKETQYF
few	TRBD1	TRBV5-6	TRBJ2-7	TGTGCCAGCACCTTTGACAGGGGCGAGCAGTACTTC	CASTFDRGEQYF
.	.	TRBV10-1	TRBJ2-3	TGCGCCAGCAGTGACGCGGACGCCAGAAGAGATACGCAGTATTTT	CASSDADARRDTQYF
.	TRBD2	TRBV5-5	TRBJ2-5	TGTGCCAGCAGCTTGTTTAGCGGGGGAGAGACCCAGTACTTC	CASSLFSGGETQYF
.	.	TRBV7-9	TRBJ2-1	TGTGCCAGCAGCCACCCTAGGAGGGAGTCCACCCCAGAGAATGAGCAGTTCTTC	CASSHPRRESTPENEQFF
.	.	TRBV27	TRBJ1-4	TGTGCCAGCACCCGCGACTATGAAAAACTGTTTTTT	CASTRDYEKLFF
.	TRBD2	TRBV20-1	TRBJ2-1	TGCAGTGCTAGATCTAGTTGGGGGGAGGGCTCCTACAATGAGCAGTTCTTC	CSARSSWGEGSYNEQFF
once	.	TRBV10-3	TRBJ2-5	TGTGCCATCAGTGATTTGGTGGATGAGCAGTACTTC	CAISDLVDEQYF
.	TRBD1	TRBV12-3/TRBV12-4	TRBJ1-4	TGTGCCAGTAGTGCATACAGGGGGCCTAATGAAAAACTGTTTTTT	CASSAYRGPNEKLFF
once	.	TRBV11-3	TRBJ2-7	TGTGCCAGCAGCTTAGGTAGACGCTGGGGCTCCTACGAGCAGTACTTC	CASSLGRRWGSYEQYF
.	.	TRBV5-1	TRBJ2-2	TGCGCCAGCAGCCCCGGACTGGTAGGGTTGGGCACCGGGGAGCTGTTTTTT	CASSPGLVGLGTGELFF
few	TRBD1	TRBV20-1	TRBJ1-1	TGCAGTGCAATCACAGGGGGGAACACTGAAGCTTTCTTT	CSAITGGNTEAFF
.	.	TRBV3-1	TRBJ2-5	TGTGCCAGCGAGGGGGGTGGAGAGACCCAGTACTTC	CASEGGGETQYF
.	.	TRBV10-2	TRBJ1-2	TGCGCCAGCAGTGAGAGGGCAGGGAACGGCTGCACCTTC	CASSERAGNGCTF
.	.	TRBV3-1	TRBJ1-1	TGTGCCAGCAGCCAAGAAGGCGGGGGCAACACTGAAGCTTTCTTT	CASSQEGGGNTEAFF
few	TRBD2	TRBV6-2/TRBV6-3	TRBJ2-1	TGTGCCAGCAGTTACTACCGTACTAGCGGGGGTTCCTACAATGAGCAGTTCTTC	CASSYYRTSGGSYNEQFF
.	TRBD2	TRBV3-1	TRBJ2-7	TGTGCCAGCAGCCGCACGGAGCTAGCGGGAGGTCAGGAGCAGTACTTC	CASSRTELAGGQEQYF
few	.	TRBV4-1	TRBJ2-3	TGCGCCAGCAGCCAAGATTGGCCAGCCTCCACAGATACGCAGTATTTT	CASSQDWPASTDTQYF
.	.	TRBV6-5	TRBJ1-1	TGTGCCAGCAGTTACTCGGGCTGGATAATGAACACTGAAGCTTTCTTT	CASSYSGWIMNTEAFF
.	.	TRBV12-3/TRBV12-4	TRBJ2-1	TGTGCCAGCAGTTTACGTAAAAATGAGCAGTTCTTC	CASSLRKNEQFF
few	.	TRBV15	TRBJ2-3	TGTGCCACCGGAGGGGGAAATACGCAGTATTTT	CATGGGNTQYF
.	.	TRBV12-3/TRBV12-4	TRBJ1-5	TGTGCCAGCAGTCCCACTTTCCCCCGCGAACATAGCAATCAGCCCCAGCATTTT	CASSPTFPREHSNQPQHF
few	TRBD1	TRBV7-9	TRBJ2-7	TGTGCCAGCAGCGGATCCGACAGGGAGAAGGCTTCCTACGAGCAGTACTTC	CASSGSDREKASYEQYF
.	TRBD1	TRBV5-1	TRBJ2-3	TGCGCCAGCAGCTTGGGGACAGGGACAGATACGCAGTATTTT	CASSLGTGTDTQYF
.	TRBD2	TRBV27	TRBJ2-7	TGTGCCAGCAGTTTTGGGGCGGGGGTACTAACCTACGAGCAGTACTTC	CASSFGAGVLTYEQYF
.	TRBD2	TRBV7-8	TRBJ2-7	TGTGCCAGCAGCTTTACCCGGACTAGCGGGGCCACTATCGGAACCTACGAGCAGTACTTC	CASSFTRTSGATIGTYEQYF
.	TRBD2	TRBV4-1	TRBJ2-5	TGCGCCAGCAGCCAAACCGGGACTACTGAAGAGACCCAGTACTTC	CASSQTGTTEETQYF
.	.	TRBV2	TRBJ1-2	TGTGCCAGCAGTGAAGCGAGAGAATCAGATGGCTACACCTTC	CASSEARESDGYTF
.	.	TRBV12-3/TRBV12-4	TRBJ2-7	TGTGCCAGCAGTTCCCGGGGAATTTCGTCGTACGAGCAGTACTTC	CASSSRGISSYEQYF
.	TRBD1	TRBV5-1	TRBJ2-3	TGCGCCAGCAGCGCGGACAGGGTTACGCAGTATTTT	CASSADRVTQYF
few	TRBD2	TRBV7-9	TRBJ2-7	TGTGCCAGCAGCATCCTAGCGGGACCCCCGGGCTACGAGCAGTACTTC	CASSILAGPPGYEQYF
few	TRBD1	TRBV6-5	TRBJ2-4	TGTGCCAGCAGTCCGGGACAGGGCCAACCTAAAAACATTCAGTACTTC	CASSPGQGQPKNIQYF
.	.	TRBV6-5	TRBJ1-1	TGTGCCAGCGGGTCGAGAGCTCCGGATTTGAACACTGAAGCTTTCTTT	CASGSRAPDLNTEAFF